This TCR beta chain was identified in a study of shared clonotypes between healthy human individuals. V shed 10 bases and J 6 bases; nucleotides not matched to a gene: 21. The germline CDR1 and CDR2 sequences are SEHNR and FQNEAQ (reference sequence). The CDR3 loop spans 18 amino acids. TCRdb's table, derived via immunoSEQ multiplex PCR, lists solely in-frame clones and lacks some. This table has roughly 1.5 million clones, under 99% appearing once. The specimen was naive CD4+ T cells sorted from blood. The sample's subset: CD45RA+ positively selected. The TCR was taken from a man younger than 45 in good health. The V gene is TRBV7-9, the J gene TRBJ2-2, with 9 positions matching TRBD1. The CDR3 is CAITDLARDRADSGELFF. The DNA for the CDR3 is TGTGCCATAACGGACTTAGCCAGGGACAGGGCGGATTCCGGGGAGCTGTTTTTT. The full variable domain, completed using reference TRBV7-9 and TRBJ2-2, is DTGVSQNPRHKITKRGQNVTFRCDPISEHNRLYWYRQTLGQGPEFLTYFQNEAQLEKSRLLSDRFSAERPKGSFSTLEIQRTEQGDSAMYLCAITDLARDRADSGELFFGEGSRLTVL.